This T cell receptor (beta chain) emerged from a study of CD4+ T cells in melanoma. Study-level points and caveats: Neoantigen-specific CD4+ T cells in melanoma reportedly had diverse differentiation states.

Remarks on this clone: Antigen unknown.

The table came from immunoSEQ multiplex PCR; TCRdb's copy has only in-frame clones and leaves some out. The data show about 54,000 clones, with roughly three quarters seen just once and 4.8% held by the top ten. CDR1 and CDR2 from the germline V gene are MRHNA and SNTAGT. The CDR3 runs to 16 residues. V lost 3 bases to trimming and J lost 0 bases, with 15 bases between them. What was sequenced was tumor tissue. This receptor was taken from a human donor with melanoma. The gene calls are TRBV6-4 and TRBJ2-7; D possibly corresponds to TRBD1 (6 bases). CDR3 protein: CASSEWPTGSSYEQYF. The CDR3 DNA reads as TGTGCCAGCAGTGAATGGCCCACAGGGAGCTCCTACGAGCAGTACTTC.